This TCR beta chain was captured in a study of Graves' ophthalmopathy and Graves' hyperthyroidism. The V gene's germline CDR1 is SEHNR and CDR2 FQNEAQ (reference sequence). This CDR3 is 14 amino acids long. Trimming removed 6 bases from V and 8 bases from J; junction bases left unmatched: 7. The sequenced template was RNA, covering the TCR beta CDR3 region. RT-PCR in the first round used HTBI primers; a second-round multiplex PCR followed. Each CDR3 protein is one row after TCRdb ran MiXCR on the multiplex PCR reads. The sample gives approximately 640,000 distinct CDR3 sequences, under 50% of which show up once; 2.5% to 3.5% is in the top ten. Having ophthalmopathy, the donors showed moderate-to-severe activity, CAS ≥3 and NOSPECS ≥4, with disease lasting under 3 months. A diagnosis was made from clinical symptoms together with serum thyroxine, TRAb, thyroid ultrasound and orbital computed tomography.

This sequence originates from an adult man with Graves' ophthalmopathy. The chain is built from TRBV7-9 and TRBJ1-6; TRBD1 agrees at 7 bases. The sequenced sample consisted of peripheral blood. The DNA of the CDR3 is TGTGCCAGCAGAGCGGGACAGCCATATTCACCCCTCCACTTT. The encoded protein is CASRAGQPYSPLHF.